Each of the 23 T cell receptor beta chains below was sequenced from the same sample in a study of cytomegalovirus exposure and HLA in healthy donors. Use of 60 Vbeta and 13 Jbeta primers characterized the PCR. Libraries were prepared by immunoSEQ multiplex PCR; TCRdb keeps only in-frame clonotypes and omits some of them. The sample has about 200,000 clones; around three quarters are singletons. Material for sequencing was PBMCs. Every receptor here comes from a man aged 30-40 years in good health and CMV-seronegative.

V gene TRBV6-5 combines with J gene TRBJ2-2, with a tentative D call TRBD1 (5 bases). The CDR3 loop spans 13 amino acids. Trimming removed 5 bases at V and 7 bases at J, with 11 bases between. Germline V gives CDR1 MNHEY, CDR2 SVGAGI. CDR3 DNA: TGTGCCAGCAGTCCCCAGGGAAACGGGGAGCTGTTTTTT. Translation: CASSPQGNGELFF.

In this sample, this clone turned up once. The chain couples TRBV5-4 to TRBJ1-2; D is unclear. This CDR3 is built from 15 residues. Germline V lookup: CDR1 SGHNT, CDR2 YYREEE (reference sequence). V was shortened by 4 bases and J by 7 bases, with 20 bases between the two germline ends. DNA for the CDR3: TGTGCCAGCAGCCCCTCCGGGGTTGAATCTGGTGGCTACACCTTC. Translation gives CASSPSGVESGGYTF.

This clone turned up a few times. The genes are TRBV18 and TRBJ1-5; weak D call: TRBD1 (6 bases). Germline loops: CDR1 KGHSH, CDR2 LQKENI. The V end lost 0 bases, the J end lost 5 bases, and 11 bases lay between the germline ends. CDR3 length: 15 residues. The CDR3 here is CASSPPPGVHQPQHF. CDR3 DNA: TGTGCCAGCTCACCACCCCCAGGGGTCCATCAGCCCCAGCATTTT.

In DNA, the CDR3 is TGTGCCAGCAGCTTAGGTTCCCGGGTCTTCGATACGCAGTATTTT. It codes for CASSLGSRVFDTQYF. V is TRBV11-3 and J is TRBJ2-3, with no clear D. CDR3 length: 15 amino acids. Trimming took 1 base from V and 6 from J, leaving 14 bases between them. CDR1 SGHNT and CDR2 YENEEA come from the germline V gene.

This sequence joins TRBV20-1 and TRBJ1-1, with D unclear. The germline CDR1 and CDR2 sequences are DFQATT and SNEGSKA (reference sequence). This CDR3 is 11 amino acids long. The CDR3 spells CRGGSNTEAFF. DNA of the CDR3: TGCAGGGGAGGTAGTAACACTGAAGCTTTCTTT.

The chain combines TRBV5-1 with TRBJ2-1; 9 positions match TRBD2. V was pared by 1 base and J by 11 bases, with 10 bases of the junction left unmatched. The CDR3 covers 15 residues. The V gene's germline CDR1 is SGHRS and CDR2 YFSETQ. The CDR3 nucleotides read TGCGCCAGCAGCTTGCTGTCTAGCGGGACGGCGAAGCAGTTCTTC. Translated: CASSLLSSGTAKQFF. The variable domain in full, with the rest retrieved from reference TRBV5-1 and TRBJ2-1, is KAGVTQTPRYLIKTRGQQVTLSCSPISGHRSVSWYQQTPGQGLQFLFEYFSETQRNKGNFPGRFSGRQFSNSRSEMNVSTLELGDSALYLCASSLLSSGTAKQFFGPGTRLTVL.

This clone was seen a few times. The V gene is TRBV6-4, the J gene TRBJ2-1; the match to TRBD1 covers 7 bases. V dropped 6 bases and J dropped 9; count of bases not matched to a gene: 11. Germline V CDR1 and CDR2: MRHNA, SNTAGT. The CDR3 is 14 amino acids. The CDR3 is CASRTDRAAIEQFF. The CDR3 DNA reads as TGTGCCAGCAGAACTGACAGGGCGGCAATTGAGCAGTTCTTC.

V gene TRBV19 combines with J gene TRBJ2-5; perhaps TRBD1 as D (5 bases). V dropped 3 bases and J dropped 5 bases, with 13 bases sitting between them. The CDR3 has 14 amino acids. Per the germline V gene, CDR1 is LNHDA and CDR2 is SQIVND (reference sequence). CDR3 sequence: CASSIPGHRETQYF. The DNA for the CDR3 is TGTGCCAGTAGTATTCCCGGACACCGTGAGACCCAGTACTTC.

The chain is built from TRBV5-1 and TRBJ1-2, with 8 bases that match TRBD1. This CDR3 spans 15 amino acids. Germline V gene sequence: CDR1 SGHRS, CDR2 YFSETQ. The trim removed 0 bases at V and 5 bases at J, leaving 6 bases unmatched. The CDR3 sequence is CASSLGTGGGYGYTF. DNA of the CDR3: TGCGCCAGCAGCTTGGGAACAGGGGGTGGATATGGCTACACCTTC. The variable domain in full, completed from reference TRBV5-1 and TRBJ1-2, reads KAGVTQTPRYLIKTRGQQVTLSCSPISGHRSVSWYQQTPGQGLQFLFEYFSETQRNKGNFPGRFSGRQFSNSRSEMNVSTLELGDSALYLCASSLGTGGGYGYTFGSGTRLTVV.

The chain joins TRBV2 to TRBJ2-7, with no clear D. V was shortened by 4 bases and J by 4 bases, with 5 bases between the two germline ends. The CDR3 covers 11 residues. Germline lookup yields CDR1 SNHLY and CDR2 FYNNEI. The CDR3 DNA reads TGTGCCAGCAGTGTTAATTACGAGCAGTACTTC. It encodes CASSVNYEQYF.

About this clone itself: The sample contains more than one DNA sequence encoding this CDR3. The chain has TRBV29-1 and TRBJ2-1; 14 bases fit TRBD2. This CDR3 is 15 amino acids long. V was clipped by 2 bases and J by 7 bases; unmatched bases: 4. CDR1 is SQVTM, CDR2 ANQGSEA, per germline. CDR3 in DNA: TGCAGCGTTGAAATCGGGACTAGCGGGAGTAATGAGCAGTTCTTC. This translates into CSVEIGTSGSNEQFF.

J is TRBJ2-5 and V is TRBV2; 8 bases line up with TRBD2. Looked up from germline, CDR1 is SNHLY and CDR2 is FYNNEI. This CDR3 region has 14 residues. The V segment lost 6 bases and the J segment 5 bases; nucleotides outside the gene matches: 8. The CDR3 spells CASRPPGLGETQYF. Written as DNA, the CDR3 is TGTGCCAGCAGGCCTCCGGGACTAGGGGAGACCCAGTACTTC.

Turning to this clone: A junction end diverges from the germline sequence, so it may reflect a read error. V gene TRBV7-7 combines with J gene TRBJ2-1; 10 positions match TRBD2. Germline V gene sequence: CDR1 SSHAT, CDR2 FNYEAQ (reference sequence). The CDR3 extends over 15 amino acids. The CDR3 DNA reads as TGTGCTAGCAGCCGCCTAGCGGGAGCCCCCAACGAGCAGTTCTTC. It codes for CASSRLAGAPNEQFF.

This clone was seen just once. The rearrangement joins TRBV18 to TRBJ1-1, with D possibly TRBD1 on 5 matching bases. The CDR3 consists of 15 residues. V shed 0 bases and J shed 10 bases, with 18 bases lying between them. Germline lookup yields CDR1 KGHSH and CDR2 LQKENI. The DNA for the CDR3 is TGTGCCAGCTCACCACCTGCCGTTGGACATTCGACAGCTTTCTTT. Translating it yields CASSPPAVGHSTAFF.

V and J are TRBV5-1 and TRBJ1-1; D not certain. In germline, CDR1 is SGHRS, CDR2 YFSETQ. V lost 4 bases, J lost 4 bases, and 17 bases lay in between. The CDR3 extends over 15 amino acids. The CDR3 DNA follows: TGCGCCAGCAGCCCCGGCGGGGAATCCCCCACTGAAGCTTTCTTT. It yields the protein CASSPGGESPTEAFF.

V and J are TRBV21-1 and TRBJ1-3. TRBV21-1 is a recognized pseudogene. This CDR3 region has 16 residues. This CDR3 is CASSNREASSGNTIYF. Here the CDR3 DNA reads TGTGCCAGCAGCAATCGGGAGGCGTCCTCTGGAAACACCATATATTTT.

The CDR3 protein is CSVDGQGTSEAFF. The CDR3 nucleotides read TGCAGCGTAGACGGACAGGGGACTTCGGAAGCTTTCTTT. The J gene is TRBJ1-1, the V gene TRBV29-1, with 9 positions matching TRBD1. There are 13 residues in the CDR3. Losses at the gene ends were 6 bases for V and 8 bases for J; bases not matched to a gene: 10. Germline lookup yields CDR1 SQVTM and CDR2 ANQGSEA.

The chain joins TRBV29-1 to TRBJ2-3; D gene ambiguous. The CDR3 extends over 11 amino acids. Germline lookup yields CDR1 SQVTM and CDR2 ANQGSEA. Trimming shortened V by 5 bases and J by 7 bases, and 10 bases separated the two germline ends. The CDR3 region has the DNA TGCAGCGTTTACAGTTTAAATACGCAGTATTTT. It encodes CSVYSLNTQYF.

This clone has only a few counts. This chain uses TRBV6-5 with TRBJ2-7, with D possibly TRBD2 on 5 matching bases. V gave up 2 bases and J gave up 6 bases, with 8 bases separating them. Germline CDR1 and CDR2: MNHEY and SVGAGI. This CDR3 is 12 amino acids long. Here the CDR3 reads CASSYRGGEQYF. In DNA, the CDR3 is TGTGCCAGCAGTTACCGCGGAGGCGAGCAGTACTTC.

This chain joins TRBV29-1 and TRBJ2-7; TRBD2 matches 8 bases. V lost 8 bases, J lost 4 bases, and 10 bases stayed unmatched. Germline V gene lookup returns CDR1 SQVTM and CDR2 ANQGSEA. This CDR3 has 13 residues. As DNA, the CDR3 is TGCAGCATCGGTGTGTCGGGAGGGTACGAGCAGTACTTC. Encoded protein: CSIGVSGGYEQYF.

J is TRBJ2-1 and V is TRBV14, with a weak D call TRBD2 (6 bases). V lost 1 base and J lost 4, with 11 bases in between. The CDR3 has 15 residues. Germline CDR1 reads SGHDN; CDR2 reads FVKESK. In DNA, the CDR3 is TGTGCCAGCAGCCAAGTTTTTAGCGGATACAATGAGCAGTTCTTC. This gives the protein CASSQVFSGYNEQFF.

V usage is TRBV30 and J usage is TRBJ1-2, with TRBD1 as a possible D gene (5 bases). V lost 7 bases, J lost 4 bases, and 13 bases lay in between. The length of the CDR3 is 12 residues. Germline lookup yields CDR1 GTSNPN and CDR2 SVGIG (reference sequence). The CDR3 protein is CAFDDSIYGYTF. The CDR3 DNA is TGTGCCTTTGACGACAGTATCTATGGCTACACCTTC.

The chain recombines TRBV19 with TRBJ2-1; D possibly corresponds to TRBD2 (5 bases). Trimming removed 4 bases from V and 10 bases from J, with 8 bases in between. The CDR3 consists of 11 residues. Germline-derived CDR1 and CDR2 are LNHDA and SQIVND (reference sequence). CDR3 coding DNA: TGTGCCAGTAGTAGCACTAGAGAGCAGTTCTTC. Protein sequence: CASSSTREQFF.